These 14 T cell receptor beta chains share one sample of origin, sequenced in a study of blood T cell repertoires in COVID-19. The data were produced by immunoSEQ multiplex PCR, yet TCRdb's version contains in-frame clones alone and is incomplete. The sample yields about 180,000 clones, around 80% seen once. The sequenced sample was PBMCs or T cells enriched from blood (not recorded which). Receptors originate from a man aged 45-60 years who had recovered from COVID-19.

The chain couples TRBV29-1 to TRBJ2-1, with D perhaps matching TRBD2 (5 bases). This CDR3 region has 12 residues. CDR1 is SQVTM, CDR2 ANQGSEA, per germline. V was pared by 3 bases and J by 10 bases, with 13 bases between. The CDR3 DNA reads TGCAGCGTTGACAGCACGGGAAGAGAGCAGTTCTTC. Translated: CSVDSTGREQFF.

Only one count was recorded for this clone. CDR3 amino acids: CASSQDFQGNTIYF. The CDR3 DNA follows: TGCGCCAGCAGCCAAGATTTCCAAGGAAACACCATATATTTT. The rearrangement joins TRBV4-1 to TRBJ1-3; D unclear. Trimming left V 0 bases short and J 4 bases short, with 7 bases between. The CDR3 spans 14 residues. Germline CDR1 and CDR2: MGHRA and YSYEKL.

The chain links TRBV5-1 to TRBJ2-1; D gene uncertain. V lost 4 bases and J 4 bases, leaving 12 bases between the germline ends. The CDR3 is made up of 14 amino acids. CDR1 is SGHRS and CDR2 is YFSETQ in the germline V gene. CDR3 sequence: CASSGPTQYNEQFF. The CDR3 DNA reads TGCGCCAGCAGCGGCCCAACCCAATACAATGAGCAGTTCTTC.

This chain connects TRBV9 to TRBJ1-1; 7 bases match TRBD1. Germline loops: CDR1 SGDLS, CDR2 YYNGEE. The CDR3 length is 14 residues. Trimming removed 0 bases from V and 4 bases from J; junction bases left unmatched: 3. The CDR3: CASSVDRGSTEAFF. Here the CDR3 DNA reads TGTGCCAGCAGCGTAGACAGGGGTAGCACTGAAGCTTTCTTT.

The chain combines TRBV5-1 with TRBJ2-1; 7 nucleotides match TRBD2. The CDR3 consists of 15 residues. Trimming cost V 6 bases and J 0 bases; bases outside gene matches: 6. Germline-derived CDR1 and CDR2 are SGHRS and YFSETQ. The CDR3 sequence: CASTREGPSYNEQFF. CDR3 nucleotide sequence: TGCGCCAGCACCAGGGAGGGACCCTCCTACAATGAGCAGTTCTTC. The full variable domain, rest sourced from reference TRBV5-1 and TRBJ2-1, is KAGVTQTPRYLIKTRGQQVTLSCSPISGHRSVSWYQQTPGQGLQFLFEYFSETQRNKGNFPGRFSGRQFSNSRSEMNVSTLELGDSALYLCASTREGPSYNEQFFGPGTRLTVL.

V and J are TRBV18 and TRBJ1-1; D not resolved. This CDR3 has 13 residues. Germline CDR1 and CDR2: KGHSH and LQKENI. With 5 bases removed from V and 0 bases from J, the gap between germline ends came to 7 bases. The CDR3 is CASSSTVNTEAFF. The CDR3 DNA sequence: TGTGCCAGCTCATCTACAGTGAACACTGAAGCTTTCTTT.

This sequence joins TRBV7-9 and TRBJ1-5; 7 nucleotides agree with TRBD1. Per germline, CDR1 SEHNR and CDR2 FQNEAQ (reference sequence). Trimming removed 4 bases from V and 6 bases from J; junction bases left unmatched: 6. This CDR3 region has 14 residues. CDR3 residues: CASSSDRVSQPQHF. The CDR3 bases are TGTGCCAGCAGCTCAGACAGGGTCTCTCAGCCCCAGCATTTT.

Worth noting for this clone: At one boundary the junction diverges from the germline segment, which might be a read error. This chain joins TRBV3-1 (or the pseudogene TRBV3-2) and TRBJ2-5, with D possibly matching TRBD2 (6 bases). In germline, CDR1 is LGHDT, CDR2 YNNKEL (reference sequence). The length of the CDR3 is 16 residues. CDR3 in DNA: TGTGCCAGCAGGCAAGGGGAGGAGGGTAGGGGAGAGACCCAGTACTTC. Its protein is CASRQGEEGRGETQYF.

The chain couples TRBV14 to TRBJ2-5; 9 bases match TRBD2. The CDR3 consists of 18 residues. V lost 1 base, J lost 5 bases, and 14 bases stayed unmatched. The V gene's germline CDR1 is SGHDN and CDR2 FVKESK. The CDR3 reads CASSQGLRGGVSRETQYF. Written as DNA, the CDR3 is TGTGCCAGCAGCCAAGGCTTGCGGGGGGGCGTAAGTCGTGAGACCCAGTACTTC.

The chain couples TRBV4-1 to TRBJ2-5; 10 bases match TRBD2. Germline values: CDR1 MGHRA, CDR2 YSYEKL. V dropped 1 base and J dropped 4; count of bases not matched to a gene: 6. The CDR3 runs to 16 residues. The CDR3 nucleotides are TGCGCCAGCAGCCAAGGGCAGCGGGGGGGCGGAGAGACCCAGTACTTC. The encoded protein is CASSQGQRGGGETQYF.

Remarks on this clone: This sample also contains other DNA sequences that code for the same CDR3. V is TRBV5-1 and J is TRBJ1-6; unclear D gene. The CDR3 length is 14 residues. Looked up from germline, CDR1 is SGHRS and CDR2 is YFSETQ. Between the trimmed V and J ends, which lost 0 bases and 5 bases, there was a span of 6 bases. The CDR3 DNA follows: TGCGCCAGCAGCTTGGGGCAGGATAATTCACCCCTCCACTTT. Amino acid sequence: CASSLGQDNSPLHF.

This clone turned up a few times. The V gene is TRBV9, the J gene TRBJ2-1; 8 nucleotides agree with TRBD1. V shed 0 bases, J shed 7 bases, and the junction held 6 bases outside the gene matches. From germline, CDR1 is SGDLS and CDR2 YYNGEE. The CDR3 has 15 amino acids. CDR3 residues: CASSVDPGTGNEQFF. The CDR3 DNA reads as TGTGCCAGCAGCGTAGACCCCGGGACAGGTAATGAGCAGTTCTTC.

This chain joins TRBV5-1 and TRBJ1-2; no reliable D call. The germline gives CDR1 SGHRS, CDR2 YFSETQ. With 3 bases removed from V and 4 bases from J, the gap between germline ends came to 13 bases. The CDR3 contains 14 residues. Here the CDR3 reads CASSSRTEAYGYTF. The CDR3, as DNA: TGCGCCAGCAGCTCTCGAACAGAAGCCTATGGCTACACCTTC. The full variable domain, completed using reference TRBV5-1 and TRBJ1-2, is KAGVTQTPRYLIKTRGQQVTLSCSPISGHRSVSWYQQTPGQGLQFLFEYFSETQRNKGNFPGRFSGRQFSNSRSEMNVSTLELGDSALYLCASSSRTEAYGYTFGSGTRLTVV.

This rearrangement joins TRBV18 to TRBJ1-3; 7 nucleotides agree with TRBD1. There are 13 residues in the CDR3. The germline V gene has CDR1 KGHSH and CDR2 LQKENI. Trimming removed 3 bases from V and 6 bases from J; junction bases left unmatched: 2. The CDR3 loop reads CASSPDRLNTIYF. The DNA for the CDR3 is TGTGCCAGCTCACCGGACAGGTTAAACACCATATATTTT.